This passage covers 30 T cell receptor beta chains from one sample sequenced in a study of T cells in Graves' hyperthyroidism and ophthalmopathy. The source material, RNA transcripts, was used to amplify TCR beta CDR3 regions. First-round RT-PCR targeting the TCR CDR3 was performed with the HTBI primer set. TCRdb reanalysed the multiplex PCR reads using MiXCR and keeps one entry per CDR3 protein. In the table there are hundreds of thousands of distinct CDR3 sequences, 20% of which are singletons. Sequencing was done on a sample of blood. All receptors derive from a man aged 25 to 45 with Graves' ophthalmopathy.

The chain couples TRBV5-1 to TRBJ2-4; possibly TRBD1 for D (5 bases). This CDR3 is built from 15 residues. Trimming stripped 1 base from V and 6 bases from J, with 14 bases between. The V gene's germline CDR1 is SGHRS and CDR2 YFSETQ. Written as DNA, the CDR3 is TGCGCCAGCAGCTTGCGTCAGGGTGGCGGAAACATTCAGTACTTC. Translated, it gives CASSLRQGGGNIQYF.

This clonotype was counted at least ten times. In DNA form, the CDR3 reads TGTGCCAGCAGCTTAGGTGCGAGCGGGGATTTGGACTCCTACGAGCAGTACTTC. Protein sequence: CASSLGASGDLDSYEQYF. The J gene is TRBJ2-7, the V gene TRBV7-6; the match to TRBD2 covers 7 bases. The trim removed 1 base at V and 0 bases at J, leaving 12 bases unmatched. CDR1 SGHVS and CDR2 FNYEAQ come from the germline V gene. The CDR3 consists of 18 residues.

This clonotype has at least ten counts. The V call is TRBV7-8, the J call TRBJ2-1, with 7 bases fitting TRBD2. The CDR3 totals 14 residues. The germline V gene encodes CDR1 SGHVS and CDR2 FQNEAQ. The ends lost 3 bases at V and 5 bases at J; junction bases unmatched: 4. CDR3: CASSFGLVDNEQFF. For the CDR3, the DNA is TGTGCCAGCAGCTTCGGACTAGTAGACAATGAGCAGTTCTTC.

Many counts were recorded for this clonotype. The V gene is TRBV11-2, the J gene TRBJ1-5; a possible D gene is TRBD1 (5 bases). The CDR3 length is 15 residues. Germline V gene lookup returns CDR1 SGHAT and CDR2 FQNNGV. V was cut by 6 bases and J by 0 bases, with 12 bases left in between. The CDR3 loop reads CASRNMGGSNQPQHF. CDR3 bases: TGTGCCAGCAGGAACATGGGGGGTAGCAATCAGCCCCAGCATTTT.

The sample holds a few counts of this clonotype. The chain combines TRBV5-6 with TRBJ2-4; no clear D gene. This CDR3 is 14 amino acids long. Trimming pared 4 bases from V and 0 bases from J, leaving 8 bases between. Germline loops: CDR1 SGHDT, CDR2 YYEEEE. The CDR3, as DNA: TGTGCCAGCAGCGGACGGCTAGCCAAAAACATTCAGTACTTC. Protein sequence: CASSGRLAKNIQYF.

The sample holds many counts of this clonotype. The chain is built from TRBV13 and TRBJ2-3; 8 nucleotides line up with TRBD2. The V gene end was trimmed by 5 bases and the J gene end by 5 bases; junction bases not matched to a gene: 6. This CDR3 comprises 14 residues. Looked up from germline, CDR1 is PRHDT and CDR2 is FYEKMQ (reference sequence). CDR3 sequence reads: CASSPQREIDTQYF. The CDR3, as DNA: TGTGCCAGCAGCCCGCAGCGGGAGATAGATACGCAGTATTTT. The whole variable domain, remainder taken from reference TRBV13 and TRBJ2-3, is AAGVIQSPRHLIKEKRETATLKCYPIPRHDTVYWYQQGPGQDPQFLISFYEKMQSDKGSIPDRFSAQQFSDYHSELNMSSLELGDSALYFCASSPQREIDTQYFGPGTRLTVL.

This clonotype was found many times. The chain is built from TRBV2 and TRBJ2-1; TRBD2 is a possible D gene (5 bases). Per germline, CDR1 SNHLY and CDR2 FYNNEI. Trimming stripped 2 bases from V and 3 bases from J, with 14 bases between. There are 16 residues in the CDR3. The CDR3 reads CASSERASGVYNEQFF. The DNA of the CDR3 is TGTGCCAGCAGTGAACGCGCCAGCGGAGTCTACAATGAGCAGTTCTTC.

Notes on this clonotype: Germline is not matched at one junction end, which may reflect a read error. This chain uses TRBV7-2 with TRBJ2-3; 11 bases fit TRBD2. This CDR3 spans 16 amino acids. Germline V lookup: CDR1 SGHTA, CDR2 FQGNSA. In DNA, the CDR3 is TGTGCCGGCAGCCCACGGACTAGCGGGAGCACAGATACGCAGTATTTT. Protein product: CAGSPRTSGSTDTQYF.

Of note for this clonotype: Since a much larger clone is just one base distant, this may be a read error. V gene TRBV7-2 combines with J gene TRBJ2-7; 12 bases are shared with TRBD2. CDR1 is SGHTA and CDR2 is FQGNSA in the germline V gene. The CDR3 is 16 residues long. The CDR3 nucleotides read TGTGCCAGCACCCTAGCGGGAGGGCCAGGGTCCTACGAGCAGCACTTC. Its translation: CASTLAGGPGSYEQHF.

The CDR3 DNA reads as TGTGCCAGCAGCATCCCGGGACAGGGGACTACGGGCTACACCTTC. This encodes CASSIPGQGTTGYTF. The J gene is TRBJ1-2, the V gene TRBV7-9; 10 bases align to TRBD1. This CDR3 has 15 amino acids. The germline V gene has CDR1 SEHNR and CDR2 FQNEAQ (reference sequence). J was trimmed by 8 bases and V by 5 bases; bases with no gene match: 11.

This clonotype appeared many times. The chain has TRBV3-1 and TRBJ2-1; D call uncertain. V dropped 1 base and J dropped 5 bases, with 9 bases sitting between them. The CDR3 consists of 14 residues. Germline CDR1 LGHDT, CDR2 YNNKEL (reference sequence). CDR3 nucleotide sequence: TGTGCCAGCAGCCAAGCTAGGTTGGACAATGAGCAGTTCTTC. Encoded protein: CASSQARLDNEQFF.

The sample holds a few counts of this clonotype. The V and J genes are TRBV25-1 and TRBJ2-3, with 7 bases matching TRBD2. V was clipped by 5 bases and J by 2 bases; unmatched bases: 7. The germline V gene has CDR1 MGHDK and CDR2 SYGVNS. The CDR3 covers 15 residues. The CDR3 reads CASSFERGYTDTQYF. CDR3 coding DNA: TGTGCCAGCAGTTTTGAGCGGGGATACACAGATACGCAGTATTTT.

This clonotype was picked up many times. This chain links TRBV12-3 or TRBV12-4 with TRBJ1-2, with a tentative D call TRBD1 (6 bases). The length of the CDR3 is 15 residues. The V and J ends lost 5 bases and 7 bases respectively, with 20 bases between them. CDR3 sequence (DNA): TGTGCCAGCAGTACACAACAGGGAAGGGAAGGTGGCTACACCTTC. Residues: CASSTQQGREGGYTF.

This clonotype was counted ten times or more. This chain links TRBV9 with TRBJ1-1; D is ambiguous. Germline V gives CDR1 SGDLS, CDR2 YYNGEE. Trimming left V 3 bases short and J 0 bases short, with 6 bases between. The CDR3 covers 13 residues. Here the CDR3 DNA reads TGTGCCAGCAGCGCGCAATTGAACACTGAAGCTTTCTTT. This gives the protein CASSAQLNTEAFF.

J is TRBJ2-1 and V is TRBV20-1, with TRBD2 identical over 7 bases. The CDR3 sequence is 15 residues long. Germline V lookup: CDR1 DFQATT, CDR2 SNEGSKA (reference sequence). Trimming at V came to 5 bases and at J to 1 base, leaving 8 bases not matched to a gene. The CDR3 DNA sequence: TGCAGTGCTTCCCGACTAGCTTCTTCCTACAATGAGCAGTTCTTC. It is translated as CSASRLASSYNEQFF.

The chain joins TRBV29-1 to TRBJ1-1, with 9 bases aligning to TRBD1. V lost 6 bases, J lost 1 base, and 9 bases stayed unmatched. Germline values: CDR1 SQVTM, CDR2 ANQGSEA. The CDR3 length is 15 residues. The CDR3 region has the DNA TGCAGCGTGGTCAACAGGGGGCTAACGAACACTGAAGCTTTCTTT. Translating it yields CSVVNRGLTNTEAFF.

The chain is built from TRBV28 and TRBJ2-3; TRBD2 agrees at 11 bases. This CDR3 has 16 amino acids. Losses at the gene ends were 6 bases for V and 0 bases for J; bases not matched to a gene: 5. Germline values: CDR1 MDHEN, CDR2 SYDVKM. CDR3 residues: CASSRRLAGSTDTQYF. As DNA, the CDR3 is TGTGCCAGCAGCCGGAGACTAGCGGGGAGCACAGATACGCAGTATTTT.

This clonotype has only a few counts. The V and J genes are TRBV27 and TRBJ2-1, with 9 nucleotides matching TRBD2. The CDR3 loop spans 15 amino acids. Germline V CDR1 and CDR2: MNHEY, SMNVEV (reference sequence). The J segment lost 7 bases and the V segment lost 4 bases, leaving 8 bases of the junction unmatched. The CDR3 region is CASSWATSGGNEQFF. In DNA, the CDR3 is TGTGCCAGCAGTTGGGCGACTAGCGGAGGAAATGAGCAGTTCTTC.

This clonotype was seen many times. The chain links TRBV5-1 to TRBJ2-3; a weak D match, TRBD1 (6 bases). From germline, CDR1 is SGHRS and CDR2 YFSETQ. CDR3 length: 14 residues. Trimming removed 0 bases from V and 3 bases from J, with 8 bases in between. In DNA form, the CDR3 reads TGCGCCAGCAGCTTGGAGGGGGAAACAGATACGCAGTATTTT. Its translation is CASSLEGETDTQYF.

The genes are TRBV29-1 and TRBJ2-1, with TRBD2 as a possible D gene (6 bases). The length of the CDR3 is 12 residues. CDR1 is SQVTM and CDR2 is ANQGSEA in the germline V gene. Trimming pared 1 base from V and 6 bases from J, leaving 7 bases between. The CDR3: CSVEVSGNEQFF. The CDR3 nucleotides read TGCAGCGTTGAAGTTAGCGGCAATGAGCAGTTCTTC.

This clonotype occurred a few times. The chain combines TRBV19 with TRBJ2-5, with 9 nucleotides matching TRBD2. The CDR3 length is 17 residues. Germline CDR1 is LNHDA and CDR2 is SQIVND (reference sequence). V shed 5 bases, J shed 4 bases, and the junction held 14 bases outside the gene matches. This chain's CDR3 is CASSPSPGTSFGETQYF. The CDR3 nucleotides are TGTGCCAGTAGTCCCTCCCCCGGGACTAGCTTCGGAGAGACCCAGTACTTC.

This clonotype occurred many times. V usage is TRBV5-8 and J usage is TRBJ2-7, with 9 bases lining up with TRBD2. This CDR3 has 17 amino acids. Germline trimming cut 0 bases from V and 3 bases from J; bases unmatched to any gene: 10. CDR1 is SGHTS, CDR2 YDEGEE, per germline. CDR3 bases: TGTGCCAGCAGCTTGGACCGGGCGGGAGGGCCAAGCTACGAGCAGTACTTC. It codes for CASSLDRAGGPSYEQYF. Supplemented by reference TRBV5-8 and TRBJ2-7, the full variable domain reads EAGVTQSPTHLIKTRGQQATLRCSPISGHTSVYWYQQALGLGLQFLLWYDEGEERNRGNFPPRFSGRQFPNYSSELNVNALELEDSALYLCASSLDRAGGPSYEQYFGPGTRLTVT.

The table lists this clonotype with many counts. V gene TRBV7-2 combines with J gene TRBJ2-1; TRBD2 matches at 11 bases. CDR1 and CDR2 (germline): SGHTA, FQGNSA. Losses at the gene ends were 5 bases for V and 6 bases for J; bases not matched to a gene: 6. The CDR3 totals 15 residues. The CDR3 coding sequence is TGTGCCAGCAGCCAATCTAGCGGGAGGTCCAATGAGCAGTTCTTC. Protein sequence: CASSQSSGRSNEQFF.

Remarks on this clonotype: A read error may be the cause here, since a much bigger clone is one base away. The V gene is TRBV18, the J gene TRBJ2-2; 7 bases fit TRBD2. With 8 bases clipped from V and 1 base from J, the junction kept 13 bases outside the gene matches. CDR1 KGHSH and CDR2 LQKENI come from the germline V gene. The CDR3 has 17 amino acids. CDR3 protein: CASSPWRDYRNTGELFF. The CDR3 DNA follows: TGTGCCAGCAGCCCCTGGAGGGACTACCGGAACACCGGGGAGCTGTTTTTT.

The table lists this clonotype with many counts. The V and J genes are TRBV20-1 and TRBJ2-7; TRBD1 aligns across 8 bases. After removal of 0 bases from V and 4 bases from J, the junction contained 5 bases not matched to a gene. Germline V gene data show CDR1 as DFQATT and CDR2 as SNEGSKA (reference sequence). CDR3 size: 14 residues. CDR3 nucleotides: TGCAGTGCTAGAGAAAACAGGGGGATGTACGAGCAGTACTTC. Its protein is CSARENRGMYEQYF.

Many counts were recorded for this clonotype. The DNA for the CDR3 is TGTGCCAGCAGTTACGGTCCGGGACAGGGGCGAATTGCTGAAGCTTTCTTT. Encoded protein: CASSYGPGQGRIAEAFF. The chain combines TRBV6-5 with TRBJ1-1; TRBD1 agrees at 10 bases. Trimming removed 2 bases from V and 6 bases from J; junction bases left unmatched: 12. The CDR3 is 17 residues long. CDR1 and CDR2 (germline): MNHEY, SVGAGI.

V gene TRBV19 combines with J gene TRBJ2-2; 8 positions agree with TRBD2. The CDR3 loop spans 14 amino acids. V was clipped by 7 bases and J by 6 bases; unmatched bases: 7. Germline V CDR1 and CDR2: LNHDA, SQIVND (reference sequence). The CDR3 loop reads CASMRREVSGELFF. The DNA for the CDR3 is TGTGCCAGTATGAGGCGGGAGGTATCCGGGGAGCTGTTTTTT. Full variable domain (outside the CDR3, taken from reference TRBV19 and TRBJ2-2): DGGITQSPKYLFRKEGQNVTLSCEQNLNHDAMYWYRQDPGQGLRLIYYSQIVNDFQKGDIAEGYSVSREKKESFPLTVTSAQKNPTAFYLCASMRREVSGELFFGEGSRLTVL.

V is TRBV5-1 and J is TRBJ2-1, with D perhaps TRBD1 or TRBD2 (5 bases each). The CDR3 has 16 residues. Germline CDR1 SGHRS, CDR2 YFSETQ. Trimming shortened V by 4 bases and J by 8 bases, and 22 bases separated the two germline ends. The CDR3 region has the DNA TGCGCCAGCAGCCAAGATTGGACCCGTCGGGGCGATGAGCAGTTCTTC. Protein sequence: CASSQDWTRRGDEQFF.

The genes are TRBV18 and TRBJ1-4, with 8 bases matching TRBD1. The CDR3 is made up of 15 amino acids. V shed 4 bases, J shed 6 bases, and the junction held 7 bases outside the gene matches. From germline, CDR1 is KGHSH and CDR2 LQKENI. Here the CDR3 DNA reads TGTGCCAGCTCACAGGACAGGGCAAATGATGAAAAACTGTTTTTT. This sequence encodes CASSQDRANDEKLFF. Supplemented by reference TRBV18 and TRBJ1-4, the full variable domain reads NAGVMQNPRHLVRRRGQEARLRCSPMKGHSHVYWYRQLPEEGLKFMVYLQKENIIDESGMPKERFSAEFPKEGPSILRIQQVVRGDSAAYFCASSQDRANDEKLFFGSGTQLSVL.

This clonotype has a count of ten or more. The chain is built from TRBV29-1 and TRBJ1-1; 7 bases agree with TRBD1. Unmatched junction bases numbered 4, after V lost 6 bases and J lost 0 bases. This CDR3 has 13 residues. CDR1 is SQVTM, CDR2 ANQGSEA, per germline. This CDR3 reads CSVTGMMNTEAFF. CDR3 in DNA: TGCAGCGTGACAGGGATGATGAACACTGAAGCTTTCTTT.